Presented here are 8 T cell receptor beta chains from one specimen sequenced in a study of T-cell reconstitution after alpha-beta-depleted transplantation in children. The library targeted TCRbeta and was prepared with unique molecular identifiers. TCRdb reprocessed the PCR reads via MiXCR and lists one record per CDR3 protein. The repertoire includes 350,000 to 450,000 distinct CDR3 sequences, about a fifth of them detected once, and 3% to 4.5% sits in the top ten. The sample in question was PBMCs from the stem cell graft donor, obtained from the stem cell graft. These receptor sequences come from a human donor who donated a stem cell graft to a child with acute myeloid leukemia.

This rearrangement joins TRBV5-1 to TRBJ1-6, with D maybe TRBD1 (5 bases). CDR3 length equals 16 residues. The V end was cut by 2 bases, the J end by 7 bases, with 16 bases between. CDR1 and CDR2 from the germline V gene are SGHRS and YFSETQ. In nucleotides, the CDR3 is TGCGCCAGCAGCTTAATAGGTGCAGGGAAGAATTCACCCCTCCACTTT. This codes for CASSLIGAGKNSPLHF.

This clonotype was counted ten times or more. The chain has TRBV28 and TRBJ2-5; 10 nucleotides match TRBD2. J gave up 7 bases and V 6 bases, and 5 bases lay outside the gene matches. Germline V lookup: CDR1 MDHEN, CDR2 SYDVKM. The CDR3 is 13 residues long. This CDR3 is CASSRTSGGTQYF. CDR3 sequence (DNA): TGTGCCAGCAGCCGGACTAGCGGAGGGACCCAGTACTTC.

This clonotype was found many times. The J gene is TRBJ2-1, the V gene TRBV12-3 or TRBV12-4; 10 bases are shared with TRBD2. With 5 bases clipped from V and 9 bases from J, the junction kept 10 bases outside the gene matches. This CDR3 has 15 residues. The chain's CDR3 is CASSHGLAGVIEQFF. As DNA, the CDR3 is TGTGCCAGCAGTCATGGGCTAGCGGGAGTTATTGAGCAGTTCTTC.

The rearrangement uses TRBV2 and TRBJ2-7; 8 bases are shared with TRBD2. The V and J ends lost 8 bases and 6 bases, in that order; junction bases with no gene match: 15. The CDR3 covers 15 residues. Per germline, CDR1 SNHLY and CDR2 FYNNEI. The CDR3 bases are TGTGCCAGCGCTCGGGGAGTAGCGGGAATCTTCGAGCAGTACTTC. Its protein is CASARGVAGIFEQYF.

This clonotype has a handful of counts. The CDR3: CSVVARGLDAFF. The CDR3 DNA reads as TGCAGCGTTGTAGCCAGGGGGCTGGATGCTTTCTTT. V is TRBV29-1 and J is TRBJ1-1; TRBD1 matches at 8 bases. Germline-derived CDR1 and CDR2 are SQVTM and ANQGSEA. The CDR3 runs 12 residues. After removal of 4 bases from V and 11 bases from J, the junction contained 9 bases not matched to a gene. The whole variable domain, remainder taken from reference TRBV29-1 and TRBJ1-1, is SAVISQKPSRDICQRGTSLTIQCQVDSQVTMMFWYRQQPGQSLTLIATANQGSEATYESGFVIDKFPISRPNLTFSTLTVSNMSPEDSSIYLCSVVARGLDAFFGQGTRLTVV.

The rearrangement joins TRBV30 to TRBJ2-7; 9 bases are shared with TRBD2. The CDR3 consists of 13 residues. Per germline, CDR1 GTSNPN and CDR2 SVGIG (reference sequence). V lost 3 bases, J lost 5 bases, and 5 bases stayed unmatched. This chain's CDR3 is CAWSLTSGHEQYF. Here the CDR3 DNA reads TGTGCCTGGAGCCTGACTAGCGGCCACGAGCAGTACTTC.

This clonotype came up many times. V is TRBV4-3 and J is TRBJ2-7; 8 positions match TRBD2. This CDR3 contains 17 residues. Germline V gene sequence: CDR1 LGHNA, CDR2 YSLEER. V lost 0 bases and J lost 2; bases outside the gene matches: 9. This CDR3 reads CASSQDAGTRSAYEQYF. The CDR3 coding sequence is TGCGCCAGCAGCCAAGATGCAGGGACTAGAAGTGCCTACGAGCAGTACTTC.

The chain employs TRBV20-1 and TRBJ2-3, with 11 bases that match TRBD2. Trimming removed 5 bases from V and 5 bases from J; junction bases left unmatched: 18. The germline CDR1 and CDR2 sequences are DFQATT and SNEGSKA (reference sequence). The length of the CDR3 is 18 residues. The CDR3, as DNA: TGCAGTGCTTATTCCGCGGTACTAGCGGGAGATAATGGAGATACGCAGTATTTT. It codes for CSAYSAVLAGDNGDTQYF.